The subject of this entry is one T cell receptor beta chain. The antigen remains undetermined. The CDR3 carries no conserved terminal phenylalanine or tryptophan, so it likely arises from a read error. TCRdb called the reads again in MiXCR, with one record for every CDR3 protein. The sample carries approximately 7,700 distinct CDR3 sequences, roughly half recorded once. This sample was included in a study of T cell repertoires in cytomegalovirus infection. About the research overall: Matching HLA type and CMV infection were both indicated by public TCR beta signatures.

Findings of the study overall: Summed frequency of shared TCR beta families picked out CMV carriers who also had the relevant HLA. The ex vivo response was dominated by HLA-C-restricted CMV-specific TCR beta clonotypes.

V shed 6 bases and J 3 bases; nucleotides not matched to a gene: 7. The CDR3 sequence is 14 residues long. Sequences were obtained from PBMCs, sequenced either directly or after in vitro stimulation (not recorded which). This rearrangement joins TRBV12-3 or TRBV12-4 to TRBJ1-2, with 7 bases identical to TRBD1. This clonotype originated in a human donor in good health (CMV status not recorded). Some clones in this sample may be carry-over from other donors' samples. CDR3 DNA: TGTGCCAGCAGATCTACGGGACAGCACTATGGCTACACCTTA. Residues: CASRSTGQHYGYTL.